This TCR beta chain was identified in a study of T cells after yellow fever vaccination. TCRdb reprocessed the 5' RACE reads with MiXCR, giving one entry per CDR3 protein. The sample lists about 220,000 distinct CDR3 sequences, 3.2% occurring once. Germline V gene data show CDR1 as DFQATT and CDR2 as SNEGSKA (reference sequence). V gave up 2 bases and J gave up 7 bases, with 11 bases separating them. The CDR3 has 13 residues. The receptor was derived from a man aged 18 to 30 who received the YFV17D yellow fever vaccine. This specimen was CD4+ T cells sorted from PBMCs, taken 10 days after the yellow fever booster vaccination. The J gene is TRBJ2-2, the V gene TRBV20-1; possible D gene TRBD1, 6 bases. The CDR3 DNA reads TGCAGTGCTAGAAAACAGGGCGGCGGGGAGCTGTTTTTT. Translated, it gives CSARKQGGGELFF.